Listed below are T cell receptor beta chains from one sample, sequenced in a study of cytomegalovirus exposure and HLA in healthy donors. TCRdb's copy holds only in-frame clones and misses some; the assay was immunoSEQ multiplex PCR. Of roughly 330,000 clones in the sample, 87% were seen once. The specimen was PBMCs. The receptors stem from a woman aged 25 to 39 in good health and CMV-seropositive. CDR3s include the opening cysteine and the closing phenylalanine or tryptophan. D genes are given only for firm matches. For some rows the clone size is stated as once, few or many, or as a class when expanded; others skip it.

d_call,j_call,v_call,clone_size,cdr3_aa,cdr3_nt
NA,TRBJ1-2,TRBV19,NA,CASSMLLNYGYTF,TGTGCCAGTAGTATGCTTCTTAACTATGGCTACACCTTC
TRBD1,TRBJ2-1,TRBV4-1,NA,CASSLQPDRAGNEQFF,TGCGCCAGCAGCCTACAACCCGACAGGGCGGGCAATGAGCAGTTCTTC
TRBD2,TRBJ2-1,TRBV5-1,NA,CASSLESGTSGPYNEQFF,TGCGCCAGCAGCTTGGAGTCCGGGACTAGCGGACCTTACAATGAGCAGTTCTTC
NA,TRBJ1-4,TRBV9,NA,CASSVGEFTNEKLFF,TGTGCCAGCAGCGTAGGCGAGTTTACTAATGAAAAACTGTTTTTT
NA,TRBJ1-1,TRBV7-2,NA,CASSYQYSEAFF,TGTGCCAGCAGCTACCAGTACAGTGAAGCTTTCTTT
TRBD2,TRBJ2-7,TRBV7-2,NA,CASAWTSGRAFANEQYF,TGTGCCAGCGCCTGGACTAGCGGGAGGGCCTTCGCTAACGAGCAGTACTTC
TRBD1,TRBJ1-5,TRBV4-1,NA,CASSQYRGGNQPQHF,TGCGCCAGCAGCCAGTACAGGGGTGGCAATCAGCCCCAGCATTTT
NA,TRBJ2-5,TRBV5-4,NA,CASSSRGASGQTQYF,TGTGCCAGCAGCTCCAGGGGGGCTAGCGGGCAGACCCAGTACTTC
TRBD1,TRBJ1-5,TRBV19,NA,CASRGDRGPNQPQHF,TGTGCCAGTAGGGGGGACAGGGGCCCTAATCAGCCCCAGCATTTT
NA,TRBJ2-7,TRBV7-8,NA,CASSLFPGMTYEQYF,TGTGCCAGCAGCTTATTCCCAGGGATGACCTACGAGCAGTACTTC
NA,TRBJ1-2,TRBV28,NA,CASSLMIGDGYTF,TGTGCCAGCAGTTTAATGATTGGGGATGGCTACACCTTC
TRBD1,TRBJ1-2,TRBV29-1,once,CSVERDRGDGYTF,TGCAGCGTTGAACGGGACAGGGGAGATGGCTACACCTTC
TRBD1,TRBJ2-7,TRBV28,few,CASSTAGTAYEQYF,TGTGCCAGCAGTACCGCCGGGACAGCCTACGAGCAGTACTTC
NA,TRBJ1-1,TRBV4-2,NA,CASSHPKGGTEAFF,TGTGCCAGCAGCCACCCCAAAGGGGGGACTGAAGCTTTCTTT
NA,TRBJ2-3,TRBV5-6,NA,CASSFGTLSTDTQYF,TGTGCCAGCAGCTTCGGGACACTTAGCACAGATACGCAGTATTTT
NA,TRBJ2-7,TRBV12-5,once,CASGTGYEQYF,TGTGCTAGTGGTACAGGGTACGAGCAGTACTTC
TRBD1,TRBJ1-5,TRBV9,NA,CASSVGGQGAAEPQHF,TGTGCCAGCAGCGTAGGAGGACAGGGGGCTGCGGAGCCCCAGCATTTT
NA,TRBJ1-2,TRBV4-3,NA,CASSQVRRGPDGYTF,TGCGCCAGCAGCCAAGTAAGGAGGGGCCCTGATGGCTACACCTTC
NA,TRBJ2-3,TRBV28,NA,CASSLGADTQYF,TGTGCCAGCAGTTTAGGGGCTGATACGCAGTATTTT
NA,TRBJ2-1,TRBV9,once,CASRETGTDTYNEQFF,TGTGCCAGCAGGGAGACCGGGACCGATACCTACAATGAGCAGTTCTTC
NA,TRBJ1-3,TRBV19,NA,CASSIPGNSGNTIYF,TGTGCCAGTAGTATCCCAGGCAACTCTGGAAACACCATATATTTT
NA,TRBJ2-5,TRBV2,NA,CASRTGGQETQYF,TGTGCCAGCAGGACCGGGGGCCAAGAGACCCAGTACTTC
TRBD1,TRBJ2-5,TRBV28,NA,CASSPTGRKARSETQYF,TGTGCCAGCAGCCCGACAGGGAGAAAGGCTAGATCAGAGACCCAGTACTTC
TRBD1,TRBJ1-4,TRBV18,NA,CASSPTRDSYEKLFF,TGTGCCAGCTCACCAACCCGGGACAGTTATGAAAAACTGTTTTTT
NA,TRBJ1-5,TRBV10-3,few,CAISEWNQPQHF,TGTGCCATCAGTGAGTGGAATCAGCCCCAGCATTTT
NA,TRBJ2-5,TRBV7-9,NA,CASSPRLSQQETQYF,TGTGCCAGCAGTCCACGGCTATCACAACAAGAGACCCAGTACTTC
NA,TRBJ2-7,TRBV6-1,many,CASSESAIRLEDF,TGTGCCAGCAGTGAATCCGCCATCCGTTTAGAAGACTTC
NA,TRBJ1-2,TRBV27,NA,CASSLSGGWDGYTF,TGTGCCAGCAGTTTATCGGGGGGATGGGATGGCTACACCTTC
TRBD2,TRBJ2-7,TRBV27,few,CASSARGTSGAEQYF,TGTGCCAGCAGTGCCAGAGGGACTAGCGGGGCCGAGCAGTACTTC
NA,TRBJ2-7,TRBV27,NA,CASSFGAMSYEQYF,TGTGCCAGCAGTTTTGGGGCGATGAGTTACGAGCAGTACTTC
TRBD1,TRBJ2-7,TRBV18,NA,CASSPRDRGSYEQYF,TGTGCCAGCTCACCGAGGGACAGGGGGTCCTACGAGCAGTACTTC
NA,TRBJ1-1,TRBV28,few,CASSSGGTEAFF,TGTGCCAGCAGTTCGGGAGGCACTGAAGCTTTCTTT
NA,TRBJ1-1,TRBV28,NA,CASSPPRGVVTEAFF,TGTGCCAGCAGTCCGCCACGGGGGGTCGTGACTGAAGCTTTCTTT
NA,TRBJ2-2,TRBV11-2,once,CASSPGPSGGELFF,TGTGCCAGCAGCCCCGGTCCATCGGGCGGGGAGCTGTTTTTT
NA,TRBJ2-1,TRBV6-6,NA,CASSYDARLDEQFF,TGTGCCAGCAGTTACGATGCGAGGCTCGATGAGCAGTTCTTC
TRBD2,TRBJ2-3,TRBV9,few,CASSVPIAGGSTDTQYF,TGTGCCAGCAGCGTTCCAATAGCGGGGGGAAGCACAGATACGCAGTATTTT
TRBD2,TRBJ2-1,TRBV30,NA,CAWSDGLAGYEQFF,TGTGCCTGGAGCGATGGACTAGCGGGATATGAGCAGTTCTTC
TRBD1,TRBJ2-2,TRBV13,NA,CASSWVRQGAGELFF,TGTGCCAGCAGCTGGGTCCGGCAGGGGGCCGGGGAGCTGTTTTTT
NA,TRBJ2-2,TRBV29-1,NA,CSVSWGSGELFF,TGCAGCGTTTCCTGGGGGAGCGGGGAGCTGTTTTTT
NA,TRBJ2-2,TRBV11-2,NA,CASSLTRPDTGELFF,TGTGCCAGCAGCTTGACACGCCCCGACACCGGGGAGCTGTTTTTT
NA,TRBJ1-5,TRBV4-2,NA,CASSQEGNSNQPQHF,TGTGCCAGCAGCCAAGAGGGGAATAGCAATCAGCCCCAGCATTTT
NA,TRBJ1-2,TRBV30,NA,CAWSVGGGKNYGYTF,TGTGCCTGGAGTGTTGGAGGGGGTAAGAACTATGGCTACACCTTC
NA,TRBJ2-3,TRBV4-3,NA,CASSRALQADTQYF,TGCGCCAGCAGCCGTGCCCTTCAAGCAGATACGCAGTATTTT
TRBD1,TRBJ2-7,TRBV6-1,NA,CASSEALRQGGLYEQYF,TGTGCCAGCAGTGAAGCGCTTCGACAGGGGGGACTTTACGAGCAGTACTTC